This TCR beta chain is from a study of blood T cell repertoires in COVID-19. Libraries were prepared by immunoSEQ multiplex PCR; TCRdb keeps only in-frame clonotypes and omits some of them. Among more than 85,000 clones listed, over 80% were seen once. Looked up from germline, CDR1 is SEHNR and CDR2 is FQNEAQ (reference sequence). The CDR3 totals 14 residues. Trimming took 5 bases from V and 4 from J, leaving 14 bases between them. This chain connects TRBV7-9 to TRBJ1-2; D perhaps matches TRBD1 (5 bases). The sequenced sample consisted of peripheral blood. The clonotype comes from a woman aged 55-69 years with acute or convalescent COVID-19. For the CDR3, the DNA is TGTGCCAGCAGCCACCTGACAGATGTCTATGGCTACACCTTC. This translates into CASSHLTDVYGYTF. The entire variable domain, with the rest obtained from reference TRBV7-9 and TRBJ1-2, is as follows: DTGVSQNPRHKITKRGQNVTFRCDPISEHNRLYWYRQTLGQGPEFLTYFQNEAQLEKSRLLSDRFSAERPKGSFSTLEIQRTEQGDSAMYLCASSHLTDVYGYTFGSGTRLTVV.